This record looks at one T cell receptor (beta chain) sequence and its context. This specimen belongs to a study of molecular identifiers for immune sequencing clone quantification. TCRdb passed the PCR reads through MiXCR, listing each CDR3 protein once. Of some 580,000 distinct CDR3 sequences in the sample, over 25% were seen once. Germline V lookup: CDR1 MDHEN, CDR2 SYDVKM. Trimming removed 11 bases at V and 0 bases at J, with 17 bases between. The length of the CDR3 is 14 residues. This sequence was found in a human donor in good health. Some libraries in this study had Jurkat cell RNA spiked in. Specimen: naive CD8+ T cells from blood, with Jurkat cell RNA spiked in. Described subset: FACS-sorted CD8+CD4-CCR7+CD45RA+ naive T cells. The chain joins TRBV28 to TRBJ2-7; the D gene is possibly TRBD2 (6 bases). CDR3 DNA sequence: TGTGCCGTCCGTGGAGGGCACCTCTCCTACGAGCAGTACTTC. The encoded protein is CAVRGGHLSYEQYF.